A single sample gave rise to the 9 T cell receptor beta chains below, sequenced in a study of OX40 agonist ivuxolimab in advanced cancers. Some clones are missing from TCRdb's copy, which holds only in-frame ones; the method was immunoSEQ multiplex PCR. The sample has tens of thousands of clones, 85% to 90% seen once. Sequences were derived from CD4+ or CD8+ T cells sorted from blood, sampled in a trial of the OX40 agonist ivuxolimab. These receptors all come from an adult with an advanced solid tumor such as melanoma, head and neck, liver or kidney cancer.

J is TRBJ2-3 and V is TRBV6-1; a weak D match, TRBD2 (5 bases). The V and J ends lost 8 bases and 8 bases respectively, with 17 bases between them. The CDR3 runs to 13 residues. The germline V gene encodes CDR1 MNHNS and CDR2 SASEGT. The CDR3 region is CASRYLASGTQYF. For the CDR3, the DNA is TGTGCCAGCCGATATCTAGCTTCTGGTACGCAGTATTTT.

J is TRBJ2-5 and V is TRBV6-1; 11 bases are a match to TRBD2. This CDR3 contains 15 residues. The V segment lost 8 bases and the J segment 1 base; nucleotides outside the gene matches: 6. CDR1 MNHNS and CDR2 SASEGT come from the germline V gene. CDR3 nucleotide sequence: TGTGCCAGCTGGACTAGCGGGCGAACCCAAGAGACCCAGTACTTC. Protein product: CASWTSGRTQETQYF.

The chain uses TRBV5-1 and TRBJ2-5; D ambiguous. Deletions cut 1 base from V and 5 bases from J, with 9 bases between. Germline-derived CDR1 and CDR2 are SGHRS and YFSETQ. This CDR3 is built from 13 residues. The CDR3 DNA sequence: TGCGCCAGCAGCTTGAATTTGAGGGAGACCCAGTACTTC. Its translation is CASSLNLRETQYF.

This clone has only one observation. This rearrangement joins TRBV4-1 to TRBJ1-5; 8 positions match TRBD1. Germline lookup yields CDR1 MGHRA and CDR2 YSYEKL. V was clipped by 1 base and J by 2 bases; unmatched bases: 7. This CDR3 is 17 amino acids long. CDR3 DNA sequence: TGCGCCAGCAGCCAAGGACAGGGGAAGATGCGCAATCAGCCCCAGCATTTT. The encoded protein is CASSQGQGKMRNQPQHF.

The chain couples TRBV2 to TRBJ1-5, with 10 bases aligning to TRBD1. Germline assignment: CDR1 SNHLY and CDR2 FYNNEI. CDR3 size: 16 residues. The trim removed 6 bases at V and 3 bases at J, leaving 8 bases unmatched. The CDR3 DNA reads as TGTGCCAGCAGAGGCGGGACAGGGGCTTACAATCAGCCCCAGCATTTT. As protein: CASRGGTGAYNQPQHF.

The CDR3 spells CASSLAPAGGTDEQFF. The CDR3 DNA sequence: TGTGCCAGCAGTTTAGCGCCAGCGGGAGGTACCGATGAGCAGTTCTTC. The chain has TRBV27 and TRBJ2-1; 9 bases fit TRBD2. The CDR3 sequence is 16 residues long. The V segment lost 2 bases and the J segment 8 bases; nucleotides outside the gene matches: 10. Germline V gives CDR1 MNHEY, CDR2 SMNVEV (reference sequence).

The CDR3 DNA reads TGTGCCAGCAGCTACACAGGGTATAATGAAAAACTGTTTTTT. Amino acid sequence: CASSYTGYNEKLFF. V and J are TRBV7-9 and TRBJ1-4; possible D gene TRBD1, 6 bases. The CDR3 is made up of 14 amino acids. CDR1 and CDR2 from the germline V gene are SEHNR and FQNEAQ (reference sequence). Trimming took off 4 bases at V and 4 bases at J, with 10 bases between the two ends.

This sequence joins TRBV28 and TRBJ2-3; weak D call: TRBD2 (7 bases). The V end was cut by 4 bases, the J end by 1 base, with 15 bases between. CDR3 length: 16 amino acids. CDR1 is MDHEN, CDR2 SYDVKM, per germline. CDR3 nucleotides: TGTGCCAGCAGTTCCGAAGGGGAGGGGGGCACAGATACGCAGTATTTT. Protein sequence: CASSSEGEGGTDTQYF.

V and J are TRBV19 and TRBJ2-2; D possibly corresponds to TRBD2 (5 bases). The CDR3 sequence is 15 residues long. Germline values: CDR1 LNHDA, CDR2 SQIVND (reference sequence). V shed 1 base and J shed 0 bases, with 6 bases lying between them. DNA of the CDR3: TGTGCCAGTAGTATAGGAGGGACGAACACCGGGGAGCTGTTTTTT. Translating gives CASSIGGTNTGELFF.